This passage covers 12 T cell receptor beta chains from one sample sequenced in a study of Ad26.COV2.S vaccination and SARS-CoV-2 variants. Specified treatment: approximately 18 received Ad26.COV2.S at low or high dose, single or two shots; 5 received placebo; per-sample allocation not given. After the first vaccine or placebo injection, samples were drawn on day 63. The data were produced by immunoSEQ multiplex PCR, yet TCRdb's version contains in-frame clones alone and is incomplete. The sample lists approximately 300,000 clones, about 85% occurring once. Here the sequenced sample was peripheral blood, taken in a trial of Ad26.COV2.S vaccine versus placebo. The receptors were gathered from a person between 18 and 59 years old who received the Ad26.COV2.S COVID-19 vaccine or a placebo.

The chain links TRBV7-2 to TRBJ2-5; 14 bases align to TRBD2. CDR3 length equals 15 residues. V trimming: 5 bases; J trimming: 4 bases; junction bases outside the gene matches: 3. CDR1 is SGHTA and CDR2 is FQGNSA in the germline V gene. CDR3 sequence (DNA): TGTGCCAGCAGCAAGGGACTAGCGGGGGCAGAGACCCAGTACTTC. Translating gives CASSKGLAGAETQYF.

In its sample, this clone was seen a few times. This chain joins TRBV9 and TRBJ2-7; the match to TRBD1 covers 9 bases. Germline V gene data show CDR1 as SGDLS and CDR2 as YYNGEE. The CDR3 contains 15 residues. Losses at the gene ends were 0 bases for V and 2 bases for J; bases not matched to a gene: 3. The CDR3 DNA reads TGTGCCAGCAGCGTAGTGAACAGGGGGCCCTACGAGCAGTACTTC. Translating gives CASSVVNRGPYEQYF. Variable domain in full (rest from reference TRBV9 and TRBJ2-7): DSGVTQTPKHLITATGQRVTLRCSPRSGDLSVYWYQQSLDQGLQFLIQYYNGEERAKGNILERFSAQQFPDLHSELNLSSLELGDSALYFCASSVVNRGPYEQYFGPGTRLTVT.

This clone is a singleton in its sample. The chain is built from TRBV27 and TRBJ2-3, with 12 bases fitting TRBD2. The CDR3 extends over 17 amino acids. Germline V gives CDR1 MNHEY, CDR2 SMNVEV (reference sequence). The J segment lost 7 bases and the V segment lost 5 bases, leaving 13 bases of the junction unmatched. The CDR3 sequence is CASSPPSGGARWNTQYF. CDR3 DNA sequence: TGTGCCAGCAGTCCCCCTAGCGGGGGGGCCCGTTGGAATACGCAGTATTTT.

The chain employs TRBV6-5 and TRBJ1-5, with D tentatively TRBD1 (6 bases). Trimming took 6 bases from V and 3 from J, leaving 9 bases between them. This CDR3 is built from 13 residues. Germline V gene lookup returns CDR1 MNHEY and CDR2 SVGAGI. The CDR3 coding sequence is TGTGCCAGCAGGAGGGGGATCAATCAGCCCCAGCATTTT. It encodes CASRRGINQPQHF.

The J gene is TRBJ2-5, the V gene TRBV18, with D possibly TRBD1 on 7 matching bases. Trimming shortened V by 0 bases and J by 9 bases, and 14 bases separated the two germline ends. The germline V gene encodes CDR1 KGHSH and CDR2 LQKENI. This CDR3 is 14 amino acids long. The CDR3 DNA follows: TGTGCCAGCTCACCACCAGCCAGGGGGGAGGCCCAGTACTTC. It specifies CASSPPARGEAQYF.

This chain uses TRBV28 with TRBJ1-6; unclear D gene. The CDR3 extends over 13 amino acids. Germline V CDR1 and CDR2: MDHEN, SYDVKM. Trimming pared 7 bases from V and 6 bases from J, leaving 10 bases between. The CDR3: CASTSGFNSPLHF. As DNA, the CDR3 is TGTGCCAGCACCTCGGGTTTTAATTCACCCCTCCACTTT. Variable domain in full (rest from reference TRBV28 and TRBJ1-6): DVKVTQSSRYLVKRTGEKVFLECVQDMDHENMFWYRQDPGLGLRLIYFSYDVKMKEKGDIPEGYSVSREKKERFSLILESASTNQTSMYLCASTSGFNSPLHFGNGTRLTVT.

The V gene is TRBV5-1, the J gene TRBJ1-1; 9 bases are a match to TRBD1. Germline V gene data show CDR1 as SGHRS and CDR2 as YFSETQ. V trimming: 6 bases; J trimming: 3 bases; junction bases outside the gene matches: 6. The CDR3 has 14 amino acids. The CDR3 nucleotides read TGCGCCAGCAACATTGACAGGGGGGACACTGAAGCTTTCTTT. Translating it yields CASNIDRGDTEAFF.

The chain links TRBV7-3 to TRBJ2-6; D is perhaps TRBD1 (5 bases). Germline CDR1 reads SGHTA; CDR2 reads FQGTGA. V dropped 5 bases and J dropped 1 base, with 9 bases sitting between them. The CDR3 has 15 amino acids. CDR3 protein: CASSVTVSGANVLTF. The CDR3 DNA follows: TGTGCCAGCAGCGTGACAGTATCTGGGGCCAACGTCCTGACTTTC.

The chain recombines TRBV18 with TRBJ2-7; 8 nucleotides line up with TRBD2. CDR3 length: 17 residues. Trimming at V came to 2 bases and at J to 0 bases, leaving 9 bases not matched to a gene. Germline CDR1 reads KGHSH; CDR2 reads LQKENI. This chain's CDR3 is CASSPAKRGWPSYEQYF. The CDR3 region has the DNA TGTGCCAGCTCACCAGCAAAGCGGGGGTGGCCCTCCTACGAGCAGTACTTC.

The genes are TRBV7-3 and TRBJ2-1, with 8 bases lining up with TRBD2. V was pared by 8 bases and J by 1 base, with 7 bases of the junction left unmatched. Looked up from germline, CDR1 is SGHTA and CDR2 is FQGTGA. The CDR3 totals 15 residues. The CDR3 region is CASSPSGLSYNEQFF. The CDR3 DNA follows: TGTGCCAGCTCGCCTAGCGGGCTATCCTACAATGAGCAGTTCTTC.

Concerning this clone: Other DNA sequences in this sample translate to the same CDR3. V usage is TRBV18 and J usage is TRBJ2-5; D ambiguous. The germline gives CDR1 KGHSH, CDR2 LQKENI. This CDR3 spans 11 amino acids. Trimming took 6 bases from V and 2 from J, leaving 4 bases between them. CDR3 sequence (DNA): TGTGCCAGCTCGTCTCAAGAGACCCAGTACTTC. This gives the protein CASSSQETQYF.

This clone was recorded once. The chain recombines TRBV6-4 with TRBJ1-5; the D gene is possibly TRBD1 (6 bases). The CDR3 has 13 amino acids. CDR1 is MRHNA, CDR2 SNTAGT, per germline. V was trimmed by 5 bases and J by 6 bases, leaving 11 bases between them. The DNA for the CDR3 is TGTGCCAGCAGTATACAGGGCGGTCAGCCCCAGCATTTT. Residues: CASSIQGGQPQHF.